This T cell receptor beta chain is drawn from a study of shared clonotypes between healthy human individuals. Sequencing was performed with immunoSEQ multiplex PCR; in TCRdb, only in-frame clones are kept and a portion is missing. The sample contains 2 million to 2.5 million clones, almost 96% of which appear only once. The CDR3 consists of 15 residues. Germline CDR1 is SGHVS and CDR2 is FNYEAQ. V was shortened by 5 bases and J by 3 bases, with 17 bases between the two germline ends. The sample consisted of naive CD4+ T cells sorted from blood. This sample's subset: CD45RA+ positively selected. The rearrangement joins TRBV7-6 to TRBJ2-7; D call uncertain. The source is a man aged 18 to 30 in good health. Here the CDR3 reads CASSPGPVTYYEQYF. DNA for the CDR3: TGTGCCAGCAGCCCCGGTCCGGTGACGTACTACGAGCAGTACTTC.